This T cell receptor (beta chain) originates from a study of blood T cells in healthy people across ages. CDR1 and CDR2 (germline): DFQATT, SNEGSKA (reference sequence). This CDR3 contains 13 residues. Combining a sample-barcoded 5' primer with a J-beta primer mix, a second PCR ran for roughly 7 to 12 cycles. One entry per CDR3 protein, called by TCRdb with MiXCR from the 5' RACE reads. The sample has fewer than 800,000 distinct CDR3 sequences; 20% to 25% are singletons. The sample was also reused in another study, on T cells of mothers and their children. That source notes: A few healthy Caucasian mothers gave samples, and so did their six children.

The TCR comes from a boy aged 5-17 years in good health. Sequencing input: blood. The gene calls are TRBV20-1 and TRBJ2-1, with 7 bases fitting TRBD1. The J call may be wrong; the DNA end is better matched by TRBJ2-7. Written as DNA, the CDR3 is TGCAGTGCTATCGACAGGGTGGTGGGCGAGCAGTACTTC. Translating it yields CSAIDRVVGEQYF.